Given below is one TCR beta chain in context. This sample is part of a study of blood T cell repertoires in COVID-19. CDR1 and CDR2 from the germline V gene are LNHDA and SQIVND (reference sequence). V was cut by 8 bases and J by 3 bases, with 20 bases left in between. The CDR3 has 15 residues. Only in-frame clones appear in the TCRdb table, and some are missing; sequencing was by immunoSEQ multiplex PCR. Here the sample spans 300,000 to 400,000 clones, about 91% being singletons. Sample: peripheral blood. The origin of this receptor is a man aged 25 to 40 with COVID-19, enrolled during active disease. The chain recombines TRBV19 with TRBJ2-7, with D possibly matching TRBD2 (6 bases). The CDR3 protein is CASYPGNREIYEQYF. DNA for the CDR3: TGTGCCAGTTACCCGGGTAATCGGGAGATCTACGAGCAGTACTTC.